This T cell receptor (beta chain) was documented in a study of cytomegalovirus exposure and HLA in healthy donors. CDR1 is SEHNR, CDR2 FQNEAQ, per germline (reference sequence). The CDR3 covers 16 residues. J gave up 1 base and V 5 bases, and 6 bases lay outside the gene matches. Study conclusions and caveats: HLA allele associations emerged for about 16,000 TCR beta sequences in a later analysis, at 0.05 false discovery rate.

All donors participated as healthy donors of bone marrow. As regards this clone: Its specificity is unknown.

The PCR ran on 60 Vbeta and 13 Jbeta primers. Using immunoSEQ multiplex PCR, the repertoire was profiled, and TCRdb retains in-frame clones only, with some absent. Seen here are approximately 100,000 clones, 75% to 90% observed once, and the top ten hold about 3.9%. The sample comprised PBMCs. This sequence joins TRBV7-9 and TRBJ2-5, with 11 bases aligning to TRBD1. The receptor comes from a man younger than 40 in good health and CMV-seronegative. The CDR3 reads CASSPGQGAGQETQYF. The CDR3 DNA reads TGTGCCAGCAGCCCCGGACAGGGGGCGGGCCAAGAGACCCAGTACTTC.